This TCR beta chain was sequenced for a study of T cell responses to AZD1222 COVID-19 vaccine. Overall study results and limits: Baseline testing showed seropositivity in only 6 or 7 AZD1222 recipients. Repertoire sampling happened only post peak T cell response. The donor cohort was predominantly white British with a female majority, and clonal diversity may have been underestimated. Nearly half of the spike-specific TCRs reportedly recognize variant regions that carry no mutations.

Data came from immunoSEQ multiplex PCR; TCRdb stores just in-frame clones and leaves some out. The sample gives about 110,000 clones, more than 70% of which show up once; around a sixth is in the top ten. Regarding this clone: Its specificity is not known.

The CDR3 covers 12 residues. The germline CDR1 and CDR2 sequences are MNHEY and SVGEGT. The V and J ends lost 6 bases and 2 bases respectively, with 8 bases between them. The specimen was peripheral blood, collected on day 0 of AZD1222 vaccination. The TCR sequence derives from an adult in good health. The chain couples TRBV6-2 or TRBV6-3 to TRBJ2-7; D is unclear. The CDR3 loop reads CASSPTAYEQYF. As DNA, the CDR3 is TGTGCCAGCAGCCCAACCGCCTACGAGCAGTACTTC.